The rows below give T cell receptor beta chains drawn from one sample of a study of read filtering for tumor transcriptome and immune sequencing. TCRdb passed the reads through MiXCR, listing each CDR3 protein once. The sample carries about 39,000 distinct CDR3 sequences, around 15% recorded once. Sequenced: a population of CD138-negative cells sorted from bone marrow. Source of these receptors: a donor at least 40 years old with multiple myeloma. CDR3s include the opening cysteine and the closing phenylalanine or tryptophan.

>TRBV18
CASSPSGDRGPVYYGYTF
>TRBV20-1
CSARAGAPSYEQYF
>TRBV28
CASRGEDTQYF
>TRBV12-3/TRBV12-4
CASSFTGTGTNTGAFF
>TRBV12-2
CASRLGAGVKDTQYF
>TRBV7-9
CASSFREGLNEQFF
>TRBV10-3
CATSETANTGELFF
>TRBV19
CASRLRGPNNNEQFF
>TRBV10-3
CASNRGTEAFF
>TRBV7-2
CASSSASGALYEQYF
>TRBV5-4
CASSRLNEQFF
>TRBV10-2
CASRANRGAGSLGEQFF
>TRBV7-8
CASSLHGTEAFF
>TRBV9
CASSVDVQGPNGETQYF
>TRBV12-3/TRBV12-4
CASSPEAGNEQFF
>TRBV28
CASSPNRLAGADTQYF
>TRBV20-1
CSARDRTGQMNTEAFF
>TRBV2
CASSREVTDTQYF
>TRBV9
CASSVLAGDNTGELFF
>TRBV7-2
CASSPLAGEVEQFF
>TRBV20-1
CSARDPRESYNEQFF
>TRBV15
CATSSALAAAGYTF
>TRBV28
CASSLYERGAAYNEQFF
>TRBV28
CASSLGQITDTQYF
>TRBV5-6
CASSLAQSNTEAFF
>TRBV6-6
CASSYGQGPYNEQFF